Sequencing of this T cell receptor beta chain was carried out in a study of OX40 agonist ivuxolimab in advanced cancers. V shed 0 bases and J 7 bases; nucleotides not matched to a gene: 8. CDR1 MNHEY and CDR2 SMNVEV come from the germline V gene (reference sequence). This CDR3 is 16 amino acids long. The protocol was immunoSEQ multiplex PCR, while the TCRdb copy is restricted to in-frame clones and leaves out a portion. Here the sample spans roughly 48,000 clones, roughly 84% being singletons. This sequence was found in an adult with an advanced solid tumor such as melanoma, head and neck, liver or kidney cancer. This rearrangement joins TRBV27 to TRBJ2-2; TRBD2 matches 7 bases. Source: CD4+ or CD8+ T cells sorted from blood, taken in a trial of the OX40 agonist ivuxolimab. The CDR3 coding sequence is TGTGCCAGCAGTTTATCGGGCGGGAGACTAGTCGGGGAGCTGTTTTTT. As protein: CASSLSGGRLVGELFF.